A single sample gave rise to the 14 T cell receptor beta chains below, sequenced in a study of T cells in Graves' hyperthyroidism and ophthalmopathy. Amplified regions were TCR beta CDR3 sequences from RNA transcripts. When the TCR CDR3 underwent first-round RT-PCR, the HTBI primer set was used. MiXCR was run by TCRdb on the multiplex PCR reads, yielding one entry per CDR3 protein. This sample has under 400,000 distinct CDR3 sequences, with roughly 18% found just once. Sequencing was performed on blood. The origin of the receptors is a middle-aged woman with Graves' ophthalmopathy.

This chain joins TRBV6-2 or TRBV6-3 and TRBJ2-7; 8 bases align to TRBD1. Germline CDR1 is MNHEY and CDR2 is SVGEGT. This CDR3 is 17 amino acids long. V lost 6 bases to trimming and J lost 3 bases; unmatched junction nucleotides: 16. The CDR3 nucleotides read TGTGCCAGCAGCAAAGCCGGGACAGGACTTGTTGGCTACGAGCAGTACTTC. Residues: CASSKAGTGLVGYEQYF.

This clonotype has a count of ten or more. The chain recombines TRBV6-1 with TRBJ1-1, with no clear D. CDR3 length: 13 amino acids. Deletions cut 8 bases from V and 6 bases from J, with 16 bases between. Per the germline V gene, CDR1 is MNHNS and CDR2 is SASEGT. The CDR3 protein is CASAIRVGAEAFF. The CDR3 DNA follows: TGTGCCAGCGCCATCCGGGTTGGCGCTGAAGCTTTCTTT.

Many counts were recorded for this clonotype. CDR3 DNA sequence: TGTGCCAGCAGAACTAGCGGCCGCTCCAAAAACATTCAGTACTTC. It specifies CASRTSGRSKNIQYF. The chain has TRBV27 and TRBJ2-4, with TRBD2 matching 8 bases. V shed 6 bases and J 2 bases; nucleotides not matched to a gene: 6. Looked up from germline, CDR1 is MNHEY and CDR2 is SMNVEV (reference sequence). The CDR3 covers 15 residues.

The chain has TRBV10-3 and TRBJ1-3; the D is unclear. The CDR3 runs to 15 residues. Trimming removed 10 bases from V and 0 bases from J, with 16 bases in between. CDR1 ENHRY and CDR2 SYGVKD come from the germline V gene. The CDR3, as DNA: TGTGCCACAAGGGAGGGAATGAGCTCTGGAAACACCATATATTTT. Protein sequence: CATREGMSSGNTIYF.

This clonotype was counted many times. The chain has TRBV28 and TRBJ2-5, with TRBD1 matching over 9 bases. V was clipped by 2 bases and J by 1 base; unmatched bases: 5. The CDR3 length is 16 residues. CDR1 is MDHEN and CDR2 is SYDVKM in the germline V gene. This CDR3 reads CASSLLTGGPQETQYF. Written as DNA, the CDR3 is TGTGCCAGCAGTTTACTGACAGGGGGTCCCCAAGAGACCCAGTACTTC.

The sample holds many counts of this clonotype. The J gene is TRBJ2-7, the V gene TRBV6-5; 9 nucleotides line up with TRBD2. The V gene end was trimmed by 6 bases and the J gene end by 4 bases; junction bases not matched to a gene: 4. Germline values: CDR1 MNHEY, CDR2 SVGAGI. The CDR3 is 13 residues long. CDR3 protein: CASRSAGGYEQYF. The CDR3 DNA follows: TGTGCCAGCAGGTCAGCGGGGGGTTACGAGCAGTACTTC.

This clonotype showed up many times. The CDR3 is CASSFLGTSGKKVETQYF. The CDR3 coding sequence is TGTGCCAGCAGCTTTTTGGGGACTAGCGGGAAAAAGGTAGAGACCCAGTACTTC. The rearrangement joins TRBV7-9 to TRBJ2-5; 13 bases map to TRBD2. V was pared by 3 bases and J by 4 bases, with 11 bases of the junction left unmatched. CDR1 is SEHNR and CDR2 is FQNEAQ in the germline V gene (reference sequence). This CDR3 is built from 18 residues. Supplemented by reference TRBV7-9 and TRBJ2-5, the full variable domain reads DTGVSQNPRHKITKRGQNVTFRCDPISEHNRLYWYRQTLGQGPEFLTYFQNEAQLEKSRLLSDRFSAERPKGSFSTLEIQRTEQGDSAMYLCASSFLGTSGKKVETQYFGPGTRLLVL.

This clonotype was seen at least ten times. The chain recombines TRBV11-2 with TRBJ1-2; D gene unclear. Deletions cut 1 base from V and 0 bases from J, with 9 bases between. The CDR3 spans 15 residues. Looked up from germline, CDR1 is SGHAT and CDR2 is FQNNGV. The CDR3 reads CASSLVQTTNYGYTF. The CDR3, as DNA: TGTGCCAGCAGCTTAGTGCAGACCACTAACTATGGCTACACCTTC.

This sequence joins TRBV19 and TRBJ2-7; 13 bases fit TRBD2. The CDR3 contains 16 residues. V was pared by 8 bases and J by 2 bases, with 9 bases of the junction left unmatched. Per the germline V gene, CDR1 is LNHDA and CDR2 is SQIVND (reference sequence). CDR3 DNA: TGTGCCAGTGCGGGACTAGCGGGACCCGGGCCCTACGAGCAGTACTTC. Amino acids: CASAGLAGPGPYEQYF.

The chain is built from TRBV6-1 and TRBJ2-6; D could derive from TRBD1 or TRBD2 (5 bases each). V dropped 1 base and J dropped 4 bases, with 14 bases sitting between them. This CDR3 has 17 amino acids. CDR1 MNHNS and CDR2 SASEGT come from the germline V gene. The CDR3 spells CASSEVPFWGGANVLTF. The DNA of the CDR3 is TGTGCCAGCAGTGAAGTACCATTCTGGGGGGGGGCCAACGTCCTGACTTTC.

Ten or more counts support this clonotype. The rearrangement links TRBV10-2 to TRBJ1-2, with D tentatively TRBD1 (5 bases). Germline V gives CDR1 WSHSY, CDR2 SAAADI. The length of the CDR3 is 16 residues. Deletions cut 3 bases from V and 6 bases from J, with 20 bases between. As DNA, the CDR3 is TGCGCCAGCAGTGACATAGGGGCGCCCCCGGAAGATGGCTACACCTTC. This encodes CASSDIGAPPEDGYTF.

This clonotype was seen only a few times. This sequence joins TRBV28 and TRBJ2-7; 7 bases are shared with TRBD2. Trimming cost V 4 bases and J 7 bases; bases outside gene matches: 13. The CDR3 loop spans 15 amino acids. The V gene's germline CDR1 is MDHEN and CDR2 SYDVKM. The CDR3 reads CASSSASGRQREQYF. The DNA for the CDR3 is TGTGCCAGCAGTTCCGCTAGCGGACGACAAAGAGAGCAGTACTTC.

This clonotype was seen at least ten times. V and J are TRBV11-2 and TRBJ1-2; a possible D gene is TRBD1 (5 bases). Trimming stripped 5 bases from V and 4 bases from J, with 14 bases between. The CDR3 is 14 residues long. Germline V CDR1 and CDR2: SGHAT, FQNNGV. The CDR3 spells CASSRRGEPYGYTF. In DNA form, the CDR3 reads TGTGCCAGCAGCCGCCGGGGGGAGCCCTATGGCTACACCTTC.

For this clonotype: Given a much more abundant clone one base away, this may be a read error. The CDR3 sequence is CASSQVQLAKNIQCF. Written as DNA, the CDR3 is TGCGCCAGCAGCCAAGTCCAGCTGGCCAAAAACATTCAGTGCTTC. The chain carries TRBV4-1 and TRBJ2-4, with D unclear. Germline V gene sequence: CDR1 MGHRA, CDR2 YSYEKL. The CDR3 loop spans 15 amino acids.